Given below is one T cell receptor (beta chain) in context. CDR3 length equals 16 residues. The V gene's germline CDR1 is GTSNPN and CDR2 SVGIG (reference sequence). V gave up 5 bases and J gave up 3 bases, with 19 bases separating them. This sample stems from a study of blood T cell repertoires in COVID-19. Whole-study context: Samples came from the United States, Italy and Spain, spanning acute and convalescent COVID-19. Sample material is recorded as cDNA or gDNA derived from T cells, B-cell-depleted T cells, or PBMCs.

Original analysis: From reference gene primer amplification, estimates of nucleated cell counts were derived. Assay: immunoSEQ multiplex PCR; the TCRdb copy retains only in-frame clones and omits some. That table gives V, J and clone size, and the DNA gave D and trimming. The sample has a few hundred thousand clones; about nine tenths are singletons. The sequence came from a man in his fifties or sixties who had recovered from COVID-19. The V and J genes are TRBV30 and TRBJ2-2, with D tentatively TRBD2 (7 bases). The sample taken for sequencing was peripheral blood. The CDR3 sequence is CAWFRGGGPDTGELFF. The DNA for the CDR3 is TGTGCCTGGTTCCGGGGAGGGGGGCCGGACACCGGGGAGCTGTTTTTT.